Below are 9 T cell receptor beta chains sequenced from a single sample in a study of Graves' ophthalmopathy and Graves' hyperthyroidism. As the template, RNA transcripts were used to amplify TCR beta CDR3 regions. Scientists carried out first-round RT-PCR using HTBI primers and then a second-round multiplex PCR. TCRdb called the multiplex PCR reads again in MiXCR, with one record for every CDR3 protein. Here the sample spans about 220,000 distinct CDR3 sequences, about 22% being singletons. Sequences were obtained from peripheral blood. The receptors here all came from a woman in her forties or fifties with Graves' ophthalmopathy.

This clonotype was counted many times. The chain recombines TRBV12-3 or TRBV12-4 with TRBJ1-2; D is possibly TRBD1 (5 bases). The CDR3 covers 13 residues. V was pared by 2 bases and J by 7 bases, with 11 bases between. The CDR3: CASSLWEGFGYTF. CDR3 in DNA: TGTGCCAGCAGTTTATGGGAGGGGTTTGGCTACACCTTC.

The J gene is TRBJ1-1, the V gene TRBV28; possibly TRBD1 for D (5 bases). V was clipped by 5 bases and J by 4 bases, with 14 bases between them. CDR3 length: 14 residues. Germline values: CDR1 MDHEN, CDR2 SYDVKM. The CDR3 nucleotides are TGTGCCAGCAGTACTGGGGGGGAAGGCACTGAAGCTTTCTTT. Encoded protein: CASSTGGEGTEAFF.

This chain connects TRBV19 to TRBJ2-7; no definite D call. In germline, CDR1 is LNHDA, CDR2 SQIVND (reference sequence). V was clipped by 6 bases and J by 1 base, with 10 bases between them. The CDR3 contains 13 residues. DNA for the CDR3: TGTGCCAGTAGACAATACCCGTCCTACGAGCAGTACTTC. Translated, it gives CASRQYPSYEQYF.

At least ten counts were recorded for this clonotype. V gene TRBV7-9 combines with J gene TRBJ1-5; 9 bases are shared with TRBD1. Germline trimming cut 4 bases from V and 6 bases from J; bases unmatched to any gene: 7. Germline V gene lookup returns CDR1 SEHNR and CDR2 FQNEAQ (reference sequence). CDR3 length: 15 amino acids. The CDR3 loop reads CASSSDRGLGQPQHF. DNA for the CDR3: TGTGCCAGCAGCTCGGACAGGGGTTTAGGTCAGCCCCAGCATTTT.

This clonotype occurred many times. The V and J genes are TRBV7-9 and TRBJ2-5, with D possibly matching TRBD1 (5 bases). The CDR3 spans 14 residues. V gave up 6 bases and J gave up 3 bases, with 14 bases separating them. The germline V gene encodes CDR1 SEHNR and CDR2 FQNEAQ (reference sequence). The CDR3 DNA follows: TGTGCCAGCAGGGACACCAACCGGGAAGAGACCCAGTACTTC. This codes for CASRDTNREETQYF.

This clonotype was counted many times. The rearrangement uses TRBV19 and TRBJ2-7, with TRBD1 matching 7 bases. The CDR3 spans 13 residues. Germline trimming cut 3 bases from V and 7 bases from J; bases unmatched to any gene: 6. Germline values: CDR1 LNHDA, CDR2 SQIVND (reference sequence). CDR3 DNA sequence: TGTGCCAGTAGTATGTTCCCAGGGGGAGAGCAGTACTTC. This encodes CASSMFPGGEQYF.

In its sample, this clonotype was seen many times. This chain joins TRBV2 and TRBJ2-5, with D perhaps TRBD2 (7 bases). This CDR3 is built from 15 residues. Germline assignment: CDR1 SNHLY and CDR2 FYNNEI. Trimming left V 5 bases short and J 5 bases short, with 18 bases between. CDR3 nucleotide sequence: TGTGCCAGCAGTCCGAAGGGGGGGCGGTTGGAGACCCAGTACTTC. The encoded protein is CASSPKGGRLETQYF. The whole variable domain, remainder taken from reference TRBV2 and TRBJ2-5, is EPEVTQTPSHQVTQMGQEVILRCVPISNHLYFYWYRQILGQKVEFLVSFYNNEISEKSEIFDDQFSVERPDGSNFTLKIRSTKLEDSAMYFCASSPKGGRLETQYFGPGTRLLVL.

This clonotype was found many times. The V gene is TRBV7-9, the J gene TRBJ1-1; no definite D call. Trimming shortened V by 5 bases and J by 1 base, and 11 bases separated the two germline ends. The CDR3 spans 14 residues. Germline values: CDR1 SEHNR, CDR2 FQNEAQ (reference sequence). CDR3 sequence reads: CASSHETGNTEAFF. CDR3 DNA: TGTGCCAGCAGCCATGAGACGGGGAACACTGAAGCTTTCTTT.

This clonotype has more than one count but fewer than ten. This chain links TRBV2 with TRBJ2-2; TRBD2 matches 13 bases. Germline assignment: CDR1 SNHLY and CDR2 FYNNEI. CDR3 length: 19 amino acids. V was clipped by 9 bases and J by 2 bases; unmatched bases: 15. In DNA form, the CDR3 reads TGTGCCAGGACAAGACTAGCGGGAGGTCTCGGGTTTAACACCGGGGAGCTGTTTTTT. Encoded protein: CARTRLAGGLGFNTGELFF.